The rows below give T cell receptor beta chains drawn from one sample of a study of cytotoxic CD8 clonotypes in ibrutinib-treated CLL. Here immunoSEQ multiplex PCR was the method, and the copy in TCRdb shows in-frame clones only, minus some. The profile shows some 170,000 clones, 70% to 90% of them singletons. The material sequenced was PBMCs, taken at disease progression, from a patient treated with ibrutinib. These receptors originate from a human donor with chronic lymphocytic leukemia. CDR3s include the opening cysteine and the closing phenylalanine or tryptophan. The D gene is left open where the match is weak. Size values are once, few and many counts, or a class for expanded clones, and some rows have none.

j_call: TRBJ1-5; clone_size: -; d_call: -; v_call: TRBV19; cdr3_nt: TGTGCCAGTAGTCAGGGGAAGGATCAGCCCCAGCATTTT; cdr3_aa: CASSQGKDQPQHF
j_call: TRBJ2-3; clone_size: once; d_call: TRBD2; v_call: TRBV4-1; cdr3_nt: TGCGCCAGCAGCCAAGAATCTAGCGGGAGATCAGATACGCAGTATTTT; cdr3_aa: CASSQESSGRSDTQYF
j_call: TRBJ2-5; clone_size: -; d_call: TRBD2; v_call: TRBV7-9; cdr3_nt: TGTGCCAGCAGCTTAAGCGGGAGAAAGACCCAGTACTTC; cdr3_aa: CASSLSGRKTQYF
j_call: TRBJ2-7; clone_size: -; d_call: -; v_call: TRBV2; cdr3_nt: TGTGCCAGCAGTGTCAAGGGTCGTTACGAGCAGTACTTC; cdr3_aa: CASSVKGRYEQYF
j_call: TRBJ2-7; clone_size: -; d_call: TRBD2; v_call: TRBV10-2; cdr3_nt: TGCGCCAGCAGTGAACCCGGGACTAGCGGGAGGGCGGCCGAGCAGTACTTC; cdr3_aa: CASSEPGTSGRAAEQYF
j_call: TRBJ2-7; clone_size: once; d_call: TRBD1; v_call: TRBV7-6; cdr3_nt: TGTGCCAGCAGCTTAGTAAGGGCAGGGGGCTCCTACGAGCAGTACTTC; cdr3_aa: CASSLVRAGGSYEQYF
j_call: TRBJ2-6; clone_size: -; d_call: TRBD2; v_call: TRBV2; cdr3_nt: TGTGCCAGCAGTGCGCGGCGGGAGGCCGGGATTTCTGGGGCCAACGTCCTGACTTTC; cdr3_aa: CASSARREAGISGANVLTF
j_call: TRBJ2-1; clone_size: -; d_call: -; v_call: TRBV6-5; cdr3_nt: TGTGCCAGCAGTTACTCTTCGAGAGGACCTTACAATGAGCAGTTCTTC; cdr3_aa: CASSYSSRGPYNEQFF
j_call: TRBJ1-6; clone_size: -; d_call: -; v_call: TRBV5-6; cdr3_nt: TGTGCCAGCAGCGTGACTTGGGATTCACCCCTCCACTTT; cdr3_aa: CASSVTWDSPLHF
j_call: TRBJ2-7; clone_size: -; d_call: -; v_call: TRBV7-9; cdr3_nt: TGTGCCAGCACGGGCCTAGGGTATGACGAGCAGTACTTC; cdr3_aa: CASTGLGYDEQYF
j_call: TRBJ2-1; clone_size: -; d_call: TRBD2; v_call: TRBV7-2; cdr3_nt: TGTGCCAGCACCCTTAGTCGTCAGCGGGAGTACTCCAATGAGCAGTTCTTC; cdr3_aa: CASTLSRQREYSNEQFF
j_call: TRBJ2-7; clone_size: once; d_call: -; v_call: TRBV6-5; cdr3_nt: TGTGCCAGCAGCCGGTCGTCGGCATCCCCCTACGAGCAGTACTTC; cdr3_aa: CASSRSSASPYEQYF
j_call: TRBJ2-3; clone_size: -; d_call: TRBD1; v_call: TRBV9; cdr3_nt: TGTGCCAGCAGCGTAGTTGGGACAGGCACAGATACGCAGTATTTT; cdr3_aa: CASSVVGTGTDTQYF
j_call: TRBJ2-1; clone_size: -; d_call: -; v_call: TRBV4-2; cdr3_nt: TGTGCCAGCAGCCAAGCTACAGGTTCCTCCTACAATGAGCAGTTCTTC; cdr3_aa: CASSQATGSSYNEQFF
j_call: TRBJ2-1; clone_size: -; d_call: TRBD2; v_call: TRBV5-1; cdr3_nt: TGCGCCAGCAGCTTGGCCCCCTCAACTAGCGGGAGATTTGGCAATGAGCAGTTCTTC; cdr3_aa: CASSLAPSTSGRFGNEQFF
j_call: TRBJ2-1; clone_size: -; d_call: -; v_call: TRBV21-1; cdr3_nt: TGTGCCAGCGGCAAACGAACTCTGCTAGCGCCGTCCTACAATGAGCAGTTCTTC; cdr3_aa: CASGKRTLLAPSYNEQFF
j_call: TRBJ2-1; clone_size: -; d_call: -; v_call: TRBV19; cdr3_nt: TGTGCCAGTAGTATCCAGCGTCGGGTTGACAATGAGCAGTTCTTC; cdr3_aa: CASSIQRRVDNEQFF
j_call: TRBJ2-1; clone_size: -; d_call: TRBD2; v_call: TRBV7-3; cdr3_nt: TGTGCCAGCAGCTTGGCCGGACTAGCGCCCGTCGATGAGCAGTTCTTC; cdr3_aa: CASSLAGLAPVDEQFF
j_call: TRBJ2-3; clone_size: -; d_call: -; v_call: TRBV4-3; cdr3_nt: TGCGCCAGCAGCCAAGCGGCTACCGTCACAGATACGCAGTATTTT; cdr3_aa: CASSQAATVTDTQYF
j_call: TRBJ2-4; clone_size: few; d_call: -; v_call: TRBV2; cdr3_nt: TGTGCCAGCAGTGATGGTACAGAAAACATTCAGTACTTC; cdr3_aa: CASSDGTENIQYF
j_call: TRBJ2-3; clone_size: once; d_call: -; v_call: TRBV10-3; cdr3_nt: TGTGCCATCAGTATTACTAGTAATTCAGATACGCAGTATTTT; cdr3_aa: CAISITSNSDTQYF
j_call: TRBJ2-2; clone_size: once; d_call: -; v_call: TRBV27; cdr3_nt: TGTGCCAGCAGTCTACTCAACGCGAACACCGGGGAGCTGTTTTTT; cdr3_aa: CASSLLNANTGELFF
j_call: TRBJ2-1; clone_size: -; d_call: -; v_call: TRBV6-8; cdr3_nt: TGTGCCAGCAGTTACCCGACAGAAAACAATGAGCAGTTCTTC; cdr3_aa: CASSYPTENNEQFF
j_call: TRBJ2-3; clone_size: -; d_call: -; v_call: TRBV7-9; cdr3_nt: TGTGCCAGCAGCTTAGAGGGGCGTACGTATTTT; cdr3_aa: CASSLEGRTYF
j_call: TRBJ2-6; clone_size: -; d_call: -; v_call: TRBV7-2; cdr3_nt: TGTGCCAGCAGCGCTCGCGGATTCTCTGGGGCCAACGTCCTGACTTTC; cdr3_aa: CASSARGFSGANVLTF
j_call: TRBJ2-1; clone_size: -; d_call: -; v_call: TRBV5-8; cdr3_nt: TGTGCCAGCAGCTTGACAAGGGGAGGTTACAATGAGCAGTTCTTC; cdr3_aa: CASSLTRGGYNEQFF
j_call: TRBJ2-1; clone_size: -; d_call: TRBD2; v_call: TRBV5-8; cdr3_nt: TGTGCCAGCAGCCCGGCGGGTAGCGGGAGGGCCCGTTCCTACAATGAGCAGTTCTTC; cdr3_aa: CASSPAGSGRARSYNEQFF
j_call: TRBJ1-4; clone_size: -; d_call: -; v_call: TRBV18; cdr3_nt: TGTGCCAGCTCACCGGTTGGATCCTCAGCAACTAATGAAAAACTGTTTTTT; cdr3_aa: CASSPVGSSATNEKLFF
j_call: TRBJ1-1; clone_size: -; d_call: -; v_call: TRBV29-1; cdr3_nt: TGCAGCGTTGAAGATGGGACAACTTGGAGGGCTTTCTTT; cdr3_aa: CSVEDGTTWRAFF
j_call: TRBJ2-7; clone_size: -; d_call: TRBD2; v_call: TRBV6-5; cdr3_nt: TGTGCCAGCAGTTCTAGGCGGGAGATATCCTACGAGCAGTACTTC; cdr3_aa: CASSSRREISYEQYF
j_call: TRBJ2-5; clone_size: -; d_call: TRBD2; v_call: TRBV5-4; cdr3_nt: TGTGCCAGCAGCTTGGCCGGGACTACACAAGAGACCCAGTACTTC; cdr3_aa: CASSLAGTTQETQYF
j_call: TRBJ1-3; clone_size: few; d_call: -; v_call: TRBV30; cdr3_nt: TGTGCCTGGAGTGTGGCGTCTGGAAACACCATATATTTT; cdr3_aa: CAWSVASGNTIYF
j_call: TRBJ2-7; clone_size: -; d_call: TRBD2; v_call: TRBV2; cdr3_nt: TGTGCCAGCAGTGAACTAGCGGGAGGGCCCTACGAGCAGTACTTC; cdr3_aa: CASSELAGGPYEQYF
j_call: TRBJ1-1; clone_size: -; d_call: -; v_call: TRBV4-3; cdr3_nt: TGCGCCAGCAGCCACCAAGGGGGGAGCACTGAAGCTTTCTTT; cdr3_aa: CASSHQGGSTEAFF
j_call: TRBJ1-1; clone_size: -; d_call: -; v_call: TRBV19; cdr3_nt: TGTGCCAGTAGTACGAACAGGGTGAACACTGAAGCTTTCTTT; cdr3_aa: CASSTNRVNTEAFF
j_call: TRBJ2-5; clone_size: -; d_call: -; v_call: TRBV11-2; cdr3_nt: TGTGCCAGCAGCTTAGAGGTTGGGGAGACCCAGTACTTC; cdr3_aa: CASSLEVGETQYF
j_call: TRBJ2-7; clone_size: -; d_call: -; v_call: TRBV2; cdr3_nt: TGTGCCACCAAAAGGGCTGTCTACTACGAGCAGTACTTC; cdr3_aa: CATKRAVYYEQYF
j_call: TRBJ2-7; clone_size: once; d_call: -; v_call: TRBV5-1; cdr3_nt: TGCGCCAGCAGCCCCTCTAACGGGTTGACCCACGAGCAGTACTTC; cdr3_aa: CASSPSNGLTHEQYF
j_call: TRBJ2-7; clone_size: -; d_call: TRBD2; v_call: TRBV7-2; cdr3_nt: TGTGCCAGCAGCTTAGTGGGCGGGGGTGCCTACGAGCAGTACTTC; cdr3_aa: CASSLVGGGAYEQYF
j_call: TRBJ2-5; clone_size: -; d_call: -; v_call: TRBV5-4; cdr3_nt: TGTGCCAGCAGTACTGGGGAGACCCAGTACTTC; cdr3_aa: CASSTGETQYF
j_call: TRBJ1-2; clone_size: -; d_call: -; v_call: TRBV7-3; cdr3_nt: TGTGCCAGCAGCCCGACGGGAGGGTTCGGCTACACCTTC; cdr3_aa: CASSPTGGFGYTF
j_call: TRBJ1-2; clone_size: -; d_call: TRBD1; v_call: TRBV30; cdr3_nt: TGTGCCTGGAGCAAAGGACAGGGAGTTTCTGGCTACACCTTC; cdr3_aa: CAWSKGQGVSGYTF
j_call: TRBJ2-1; clone_size: -; d_call: -; v_call: TRBV5-1; cdr3_nt: TGCGCCAGCAGCCCGAACCAGGTCTACAATGAGCAGTTCTTC; cdr3_aa: CASSPNQVYNEQFF
j_call: TRBJ2-7; clone_size: -; d_call: TRBD2; v_call: TRBV13; cdr3_nt: TGTGCCAGCAGCCCTATGACTAGCGGGTACTACGAGCAGTACTTC; cdr3_aa: CASSPMTSGYYEQYF
j_call: TRBJ1-5; clone_size: once; d_call: -; v_call: TRBV19; cdr3_nt: TGTGCCAGTAGTATGGGAAGGATCGGGGGCAATCAGCCCCAGCATTTT; cdr3_aa: CASSMGRIGGNQPQHF
j_call: TRBJ2-7; clone_size: -; d_call: -; v_call: TRBV29-1; cdr3_nt: TGCAGCGTGCTGCCGAAAGGCCCCACTACTCAGTATTACGAGCAGTACTTC; cdr3_aa: CSVLPKGPTTQYYEQYF
j_call: TRBJ2-7; clone_size: once; d_call: TRBD1; v_call: TRBV14; cdr3_nt: TGTGCCAGCAGTCGGGCAGGGGGTTACGAGCAGTACTTC; cdr3_aa: CASSRAGGYEQYF
j_call: TRBJ1-4; clone_size: -; d_call: TRBD1; v_call: TRBV6-1; cdr3_nt: TGTGCCAGCAGTGAAATTTGGCAGGGGGCTAATGAAAAACTGTTTTTT; cdr3_aa: CASSEIWQGANEKLFF
j_call: TRBJ2-7; clone_size: -; d_call: -; v_call: TRBV5-1; cdr3_nt: TGCGCCAGCAGCCACCTCACCCTAGCTCAGGAGCAGTACTTC; cdr3_aa: CASSHLTLAQEQYF
j_call: TRBJ1-1; clone_size: -; d_call: -; v_call: TRBV20-1; cdr3_nt: TGCAGTGTGGGCGGCCCGGAGGCAGCTTTCTTT; cdr3_aa: CSVGGPEAAFF
j_call: TRBJ2-7; clone_size: -; d_call: -; v_call: TRBV5-1; cdr3_nt: TGCGCCAGCAGCCCCGGACAGCCCGTCTTAGCCTCCTACGAGCAGTACTTC; cdr3_aa: CASSPGQPVLASYEQYF
j_call: TRBJ1-2; clone_size: -; d_call: -; v_call: TRBV5-8; cdr3_nt: TGTGCCAGCAGCCCGGACGGTCGCTACTATGGCTACACCTTC; cdr3_aa: CASSPDGRYYGYTF
j_call: TRBJ1-2; clone_size: -; d_call: TRBD1; v_call: TRBV6-1; cdr3_nt: TGTGCCAGCAGGGAGACAGGGGGTCTAAATGGCTACACCTTC; cdr3_aa: CASRETGGLNGYTF
j_call: TRBJ2-1; clone_size: -; d_call: TRBD2; v_call: TRBV5-4; cdr3_nt: TGTGCCAGCAGCTCGACCCTGTCGGGGGGTGGATACAATGAGCAGTTCTTC; cdr3_aa: CASSSTLSGGGYNEQFF
j_call: TRBJ1-1; clone_size: -; d_call: TRBD1; v_call: TRBV28; cdr3_nt: TGTGCCAGCAGTCCAGGGACAGGGAGTAGGACTGAAGCTTTCTTT; cdr3_aa: CASSPGTGSRTEAFF